Below are 20 T cell receptor beta chains sequenced from a single sample in a study of blood T cell repertoires in COVID-19. Generated by immunoSEQ multiplex PCR, the TCRdb table keeps only in-frame clones and is missing some. Of about 120,000 clones listed, 87% are singletons. The sample taken for sequencing was peripheral blood. The receptor set was obtained from a human donor in a cohort sampled during active COVID-19.

V usage is TRBV11-2 and J usage is TRBJ2-6; no definite D call. This CDR3 comprises 15 residues. V lost 5 bases, J lost 0 bases, and 8 bases lay in between. Germline V gene lookup returns CDR1 SGHAT and CDR2 FQNNGV. CDR3 in amino acids: CASSPANSGANVLTF. The CDR3 nucleotides read TGTGCCAGCAGCCCCGCGAACTCTGGGGCCAACGTCCTGACTTTC. Drawing the rest from reference TRBV11-2 and TRBJ2-6, the complete variable domain is EAGVAQSPRYKIIEKRQSVAFWCNPISGHATLYWYQQILGQGPKLLIQFQNNGVVDDSQLPKDRFSAERLKGVDSTLKIQPAKLEDSAVYLCASSPANSGANVLTFGAGSRLTVL.

The chain recombines TRBV19 with TRBJ2-7; 7 positions agree with TRBD1. Germline trimming cut 6 bases from V and 0 bases from J; bases unmatched to any gene: 11. The CDR3 spans 16 residues. The germline V gene encodes CDR1 LNHDA and CDR2 SQIVND (reference sequence). The CDR3 loop is CASSRSGTASSYEQYF. CDR3 DNA sequence: TGTGCCAGTAGCAGATCTGGGACAGCGAGCTCCTACGAGCAGTACTTC.

This chain uses TRBV7-9 with TRBJ1-6, with unresolved D. Trimming took off 5 bases at V and 0 bases at J, with 11 bases between the two ends. This CDR3 contains 16 residues. Germline V gene lookup returns CDR1 SEHNR and CDR2 FQNEAQ (reference sequence). In DNA form, the CDR3 reads TGTGCCAGCAGCCCAACCACGAGCTCCTATAATTCACCCCTCCACTTT. It is translated as CASSPTTSSYNSPLHF.

The chain carries TRBV6-5 and TRBJ2-2; D perhaps matches TRBD1 (5 bases). The CDR3 runs to 16 residues. From germline, CDR1 is MNHEY and CDR2 SVGAGI. V lost 4 bases and J lost 8, with 20 bases in between. CDR3 sequence: CASSSPTQGPAGELFF. The CDR3 DNA reads as TGTGCCAGCAGTTCCCCTACTCAGGGCCCAGCGGGGGAGCTGTTTTTT.

The genes are TRBV24-1 and TRBJ1-5; the D gene is possibly TRBD1 (5 bases). Germline V lookup: CDR1 KGHDR, CDR2 SFDVKD. The CDR3 runs to 14 residues. Trimming shortened V by 5 bases and J by 2 bases, and 9 bases separated the two germline ends. CDR3 protein: CATSAGLGNQPQHF. In DNA form, the CDR3 reads TGTGCCACCAGTGCAGGGCTTGGCAATCAGCCCCAGCATTTT.

The chain uses TRBV6-1 and TRBJ1-2; D unresolved. CDR1 and CDR2 (germline): MNHNS, SASEGT. The V end lost 2 bases, the J end lost 4 bases, and 8 bases lay between the germline ends. This CDR3 region has 13 residues. The CDR3 DNA reads as TGTGCCAGCAGTGAATCGACTCGCTATGGCTACACCTTC. Amino acids: CASSESTRYGYTF.

The genes are TRBV5-1 and TRBJ1-3; no reliable D call. Trimming pared 6 bases from V and 7 bases from J, leaving 11 bases between. The CDR3 extends over 12 amino acids. CDR1 is SGHRS and CDR2 is YFSETQ in the germline V gene. CDR3 nucleotides: TGCGCCAGCACCCGGCCCAGGAACACCATATATTTT. Amino acid sequence: CASTRPRNTIYF.

This clone was observed a few times. This chain connects TRBV7-9 to TRBJ1-5, with a weak D call TRBD1 (6 bases). V was clipped by 5 bases and J by 3 bases, with 11 bases between them. Looked up from germline, CDR1 is SEHNR and CDR2 is FQNEAQ (reference sequence). CDR3 size: 14 residues. CDR3 loop: CASSPGQLNQPQHF. The CDR3 bases are TGTGCCAGCAGCCCCGGACAGCTCAATCAGCCCCAGCATTTT.

The chain uses TRBV19 and TRBJ2-1, with D tentatively TRBD1 (6 bases). The ends were cut back, 1 base at V and 5 bases at J, with 12 bases in the middle. CDR1 and CDR2 (germline): LNHDA, SQIVND (reference sequence). The CDR3 runs 15 residues. CDR3 in DNA: TGTGCCAGTAGTATAGGTTGGGGGACAAACAATGAGCAGTTCTTC. This gives the protein CASSIGWGTNNEQFF.

This rearrangement joins TRBV4-2 to TRBJ2-3; 10 nucleotides line up with TRBD2. Germline assignment: CDR1 LGHNA and CDR2 YNFKEQ. This CDR3 is 17 amino acids long. V was clipped by 1 base and J by 2 bases; unmatched bases: 6. CDR3 DNA: TGTGCCAGCAGCCAAGCGTCAGCGGGGGGGCCCACAGATACGCAGTATTTT. Protein: CASSQASAGGPTDTQYF.

The chain employs TRBV12-5 and TRBJ2-5; the D gene is possibly TRBD2 (5 bases). Germline CDR1 reads LGHNT; CDR2 reads FRNRAP. The CDR3 runs 13 residues. V was trimmed by 5 bases and J by 4 bases, leaving 11 bases between them. Written as DNA, the CDR3 is TGTGCTAGTGGTCCCGTTCGGGGAGAGACCCAGTACTTC. Translated, it gives CASGPVRGETQYF.

This sequence joins TRBV19 and TRBJ2-6; a weak D match, TRBD1 (5 bases). The CDR3 is 16 residues long. From germline, CDR1 is LNHDA and CDR2 SQIVND (reference sequence). V lost 2 bases and J lost 4, with 12 bases in between. The CDR3 sequence: CASSIRGQTGANVLTF. DNA of the CDR3: TGTGCCAGTAGTATAAGGGGCCAGACCGGGGCCAACGTCCTGACTTTC.

The chain links TRBV6-4 to TRBJ2-1; 12 bases map to TRBD2. CDR3 length: 15 amino acids. The V gene end was trimmed by 0 bases and the J gene end by 9 bases; junction bases not matched to a gene: 3. CDR1 and CDR2 from the germline V gene are MRHNA and SNTAGT. CDR3 residues: CASSDSASGRGEQFF. In DNA form, the CDR3 reads TGTGCCAGCAGTGACTCGGCTAGCGGGAGGGGTGAGCAGTTCTTC.

The gene calls are TRBV6-5 and TRBJ2-1; 10 bases agree with TRBD1. The CDR3 is 14 amino acids. V was pared by 8 bases and J by 9 bases, with 10 bases of the junction left unmatched. Germline assignment: CDR1 MNHEY and CDR2 SVGAGI. Here the CDR3 DNA reads TGTGCCAGCTGGGAGGACAGGGGGACCACTGAGCAGTTCTTC. Its translation is CASWEDRGTTEQFF.

The chain joins TRBV5-1 to TRBJ1-4; D unclear. Germline V gives CDR1 SGHRS, CDR2 YFSETQ. Trimming left V 4 bases short and J 0 bases short, with 7 bases between. This CDR3 is built from 14 residues. This CDR3 reads CASSQDTTNEKLFF. The CDR3, as DNA: TGCGCCAGCAGCCAGGATACAACTAATGAAAAACTGTTTTTT.

This clone was seen once. The gene calls are TRBV11-2 and TRBJ2-1; 12 positions agree with TRBD2. Germline loops: CDR1 SGHAT, CDR2 FQNNGV. The J segment lost 11 bases and the V segment lost 1 base, leaving 15 bases of the junction unmatched. This CDR3 spans 18 amino acids. The CDR3 DNA is TGTGCCAGCAGCTTAGCCTTAGACGGACTAGCGGGAAGACTCCAGCAGTTCTTC. Translated: CASSLALDGLAGRLQQFF.

This clone was observed a few times. V is TRBV6-5 and J is TRBJ2-7, with D possibly matching TRBD2 (5 bases). Trimming stripped 6 bases from V and 4 bases from J, with 10 bases between. From germline, CDR1 is MNHEY and CDR2 SVGAGI. The CDR3 loop spans 12 amino acids. In nucleotides, the CDR3 is TGTGCCAGCAGGGAGTCGGGGTACGAGCAGTACTTC. Protein: CASRESGYEQYF.

The chain combines TRBV19 with TRBJ1-4, with 9 bases aligning to TRBD1. CDR3 size: 15 residues. From germline, CDR1 is LNHDA and CDR2 SQIVND (reference sequence). The ends lost 3 bases at V and 9 bases at J; junction bases unmatched: 8. For the CDR3, the DNA is TGTGCCAGTAGTATGGAGACAGGGGGAAGGAAAAAACTGTTTTTT. Its protein product is CASSMETGGRKKLFF.

The chain links TRBV4-1 to TRBJ2-1, with D perhaps matching TRBD2 (5 bases). V shed 4 bases and J shed 6 bases, with 7 bases lying between them. The CDR3 contains 12 residues. Germline-derived CDR1 and CDR2 are MGHRA and YSYEKL. CDR3 nucleotide sequence: TGCGCCAGCAGCCTCGGAGGCAATGAGCAGTTCTTC. As protein: CASSLGGNEQFF.

The V gene is TRBV2, the J gene TRBJ1-5, with 7 bases fitting TRBD1. The CDR3 has 15 amino acids. J gave up 0 bases and V 8 bases, and 7 bases lay outside the gene matches. CDR1 is SNHLY, CDR2 FYNNEI, per germline. The CDR3 loop is CASCLQGISNQPQHF. As DNA, the CDR3 is TGTGCCAGCTGTTTACAGGGGATTAGCAATCAGCCCCAGCATTTT.